The rows below give T cell receptor beta chains drawn from one sample of a study of cytomegalovirus exposure and HLA in healthy donors. TCRdb's copy holds only in-frame clones and misses some; the assay was immunoSEQ multiplex PCR. Seen here are around 400,000 clones, more than 80% observed once, and the top ten hold under 0.95%. What was sequenced was PBMCs. All receptors derive from a woman in her late teens or twenties in good health and CMV-seronegative. Each CDR3 is given with its conserved first and last residue. D genes are given only for firm matches. Clone size is given for some rows only: seen once, a few or many times, or a class if the clone is expanded.

V gene	J gene	clone size	D gene	CDR3 DNA	CDR3 protein
TRBV7-8	TRBJ1-2	-	TRBD1	TGTGCCAGCAGCTCGCCAATGACAGGGACCTATGGCTACACCTTC	CASSSPMTGTYGYTF
TRBV19	TRBJ2-7	-	TRBD1	TGTGCCAGTAGTATAGCACAGGGGAGCGAGCAGTACTTC	CASSIAQGSEQYF
TRBV28	TRBJ2-5	-	-	TGTGCCAGCAGTCCCTCAGACATTTCCCGCAGGGAGACCCAGTACTTC	CASSPSDISRRETQYF
TRBV21-1	TRBJ2-4	-	-	TGTGCCAGCAGCAAAGAGGAGAACATTCAGTACTTC	CASSKEENIQYF
TRBV4-1	TRBJ2-5	-	-	TGCGCCAGCAGCTTAGCCCCCCAAGAGACCCAGTACTTC	CASSLAPQETQYF
TRBV7-3	TRBJ1-4	-	-	TGTGCCAGCAGCTTAAGGCAGGGCGAAAAACTGTTTTTT	CASSLRQGEKLFF
TRBV25-1	TRBJ1-5	few	TRBD1	TGTGCCAGCGCTACAGGGGGCGAACAGCCCCAGCATTTT	CASATGGEQPQHF
TRBV7-3	TRBJ2-5	once	-	TGTGCCAGCAGCCTCGGGGGCCAAGAGACCCAGTACTTC	CASSLGGQETQYF
TRBV11-2	TRBJ2-1	-	-	TGTGCCAGCAGCTCCCGCCAGACTAATGAGCAGTTCTTC	CASSSRQTNEQFF
TRBV27	TRBJ1-5	-	TRBD1	TGTGCCAGCAGCCCGGGACAGTATAGCAATCAGCCCCAGCATTTT	CASSPGQYSNQPQHF
TRBV5-1	TRBJ2-7	-	TRBD2	TGCGCCAGCAGCTTGGCCGCGGGAGTCGATTCCTACGAGCAGTACTTC	CASSLAAGVDSYEQYF
TRBV6-5	TRBJ2-1	-	-	TGTGCCAGCGCACCGTCGTTTTCAGGGGATGAGCAGTTCTTC	CASAPSFSGDEQFF
TRBV9	TRBJ2-1	-	-	TGTGCCAGCACAGGGGTTGGGGTGAATGAGCAGTTCTTC	CASTGVGVNEQFF
TRBV29-1	TRBJ2-7	once	TRBD1	TGCAGCGCAACCGGTGACAGGGTTGACTACGAGCAGTACTTC	CSATGDRVDYEQYF
TRBV5-5	TRBJ2-2	-	-	TGTGCCAGCAGTCTAACAGGGCCTAACACCGGGGAGCTGTTTTTT	CASSLTGPNTGELFF
TRBV28	TRBJ2-2	-	TRBD2	TGTGCCAGCAGACGTAGCGGGGCGAACACCGGGGAGCTGTTTTTT	CASRRSGANTGELFF
TRBV5-4	TRBJ2-5	-	TRBD2	TGTGCCAGCAGCTTCCACGGGTGGGGGAGGGGCGAGACCCAGTACTTC	CASSFHGWGRGETQYF
TRBV30	TRBJ2-7	once	TRBD1	TGTGCCTGGAGTGGACAGGGCCACGAGCAGTACTTC	CAWSGQGHEQYF
TRBV28	TRBJ2-5	-	TRBD1	TGTGCCAGCAGTTGGGGACAGGGGGATTCGGAGACCCAGTACTTC	CASSWGQGDSETQYF
TRBV7-3	TRBJ2-7	-	TRBD2	TGTGCCAGCAGCTTTGGACAGCCGGGACTAGCGGGAGAATTGCACGAGCAGTACTTC	CASSFGQPGLAGELHEQYF
TRBV5-4	TRBJ2-1	once	TRBD2	TGTGCCAGCAGCTTGAGAAGCGGGGGACCATACAATGAGCAGTTCTTC	CASSLRSGGPYNEQFF
TRBV15	TRBJ2-4	-	-	TGTGCCACCAGCAACCAGCGGCTAGCCAAAAACATTCAGTACTTC	CATSNQRLAKNIQYF
TRBV13	TRBJ2-7	-	-	TGTGCCAGCAGCCTCCGGCAGGGTATCTACGAGCAGTACTTC	CASSLRQGIYEQYF
TRBV6-1	TRBJ1-4	-	-	TGTGCCAGCAGTGGACAAAGCAGGGGTGAAAAACTGTTTTTT	CASSGQSRGEKLFF
TRBV19	TRBJ1-1	-	-	TGTGCCAGTAGTAAGCCGAGGGGGGGACTCGAGGGAGCTTTCTTT	CASSKPRGGLEGAFF
TRBV7-2	TRBJ1-5	-	-	TGTGCCAGCAGCTTAGCGCTAAATCAGCCCCAGCATTTT	CASSLALNQPQHF
TRBV10-3	TRBJ2-7	-	-	TGTGCCATCAGCTTCGAGACAGCCTACGAGCAGTACTTC	CAISFETAYEQYF
TRBV9	TRBJ2-7	few	-	TGTGCCAGCAGCCGCGGACTATCGGATTACGAGCAGTACTTC	CASSRGLSDYEQYF
TRBV28	TRBJ1-5	-	TRBD1	TGTGCCAGCAGTACCCCGACAGGGAACCCTAGCAATCAGCCCCAGCATTTT	CASSTPTGNPSNQPQHF
TRBV27	TRBJ2-3	-	-	TGTGCCAGCAGGTTACGGGGGGCCCCCGATACGCAGTATTTT	CASRLRGAPDTQYF
TRBV6-4	TRBJ2-7	few	-	TGTGCCAGCAGTGAGGCCGGGGAGCCCCACCACGAGCAGTACTTC	CASSEAGEPHHEQYF
TRBV19	TRBJ2-1	many	-	TGTGCCAGCGGTGAGCCCTCCTACAATGAGCAGTTCTTC	CASGEPSYNEQFF
TRBV28	TRBJ2-7	-	-	TGTGCCAGCAGTTCCCCGGCTAGCCCAAGCTCCTACGAGCAGTACTTC	CASSSPASPSSYEQYF
TRBV7-9	TRBJ2-3	-	TRBD2	TGTGCCAGCAGCCCCGATGCGGGGGGCCCCACAGATACGCAGTATTTT	CASSPDAGGPTDTQYF
TRBV5-4	TRBJ1-2	-	TRBD1	TGTGCCAGCAGGCAGTTGCGGGACAGTCTCTATGGCTACACCTTC	CASRQLRDSLYGYTF
TRBV6-5	TRBJ1-1	-	-	TGTGCCAGCAGCCTTTATGGGACTGGAGGTATGGCTTTCTTT	CASSLYGTGGMAFF
TRBV6-1	TRBJ2-7	-	TRBD1	TGTGCCAGTAGGACAGGCCCTTTGGGGTCCTACGAGCAGTACTTC	CASRTGPLGSYEQYF
TRBV28	TRBJ2-3	-	-	TGTGCCAGCAGTCCCCGGGTGAGTCGAGGTCCAGATACGCAGTATTTT	CASSPRVSRGPDTQYF